The entry that follows covers one T cell receptor (beta chain) sequence. Antigen: not known. The data stem from a study of cytomegalovirus exposure and HLA in healthy donors. PCR amplification relied on 60 Vbeta primers (plus 13 Jbeta primers). The protocol was immunoSEQ multiplex PCR, while the TCRdb copy is restricted to in-frame clones and leaves out a portion. In the table there are more than 150,000 clones, 65% to 80% of which are singletons. CDR1 and CDR2 from the germline V gene are SGHRS and YFSETQ. The CDR3 covers 14 residues. V lost 4 bases and J 3 bases, leaving 13 bases between the germline ends. Points from the study as a whole: It was taken for granted in presence/absence analyses that sequencing depth across donors was roughly uniform. TCR beta V segments were, for the most part, productive about 87% or about 30% of the time in an earlier analysis.

This clonotype was sampled from a woman aged 45 to 65 in good health and CMV-seropositive. The gene calls are TRBV5-1 and TRBJ1-1; possible D gene TRBD1, 6 bases. What was sequenced was PBMCs. CDR3 amino acids: CASSGGRVDTEAFF. CDR3 DNA sequence: TGCGCCAGCAGCGGGGGCAGGGTGGACACTGAAGCTTTCTTT.